In its sample, the clone carrying this TCR beta chain was seen a few times. No antigen is known for it. TCRdb fed the 5' RACE reads into MiXCR, producing one record per CDR3 protein. The sample contains about 330,000 distinct CDR3 sequences, around 6.8% of which appear only once. The data were taken from a study of T cells after yellow fever vaccination. Broader study findings: Post-booster samples contained most primary-vaccination clones (more than 95% CD4, about 87% CD8). Bulk-population clonotypes that are abundant could appear as contaminants in FACS-sorted repertoires.

V dropped 5 bases and J dropped 5 bases, with 12 bases sitting between them. The CDR3 has 13 residues. CDR1 and CDR2 (germline): SGHTA, FQGNSA. This clonotype was obtained from a man aged 18-30 years who received the YFV17D yellow fever vaccine. This chain uses TRBV7-2 with TRBJ1-2, with D possibly matching TRBD1 (6 bases). This sample comprised PBMCs, obtained around 45 days after the first yellow fever vaccination. CDR3 coding DNA: TGTGCCAGCAGCCAGGGGCGGGAGTATGGCTACACCTTC. It codes for CASSQGREYGYTF.